This TCR beta chain was profiled in a study of blood T cells in healthy people across ages. Notes on this clonotype: A read error may explain this, as a much larger clone is one base away.

This CDR3 comprises 12 residues. Germline loops: CDR1 DFQATT, CDR2 SNEGSKA (reference sequence). The germline V and J ends were trimmed by 3 bases and 10 bases, with 13 bases remaining between them. With a J-beta primer mix and a sample-barcoded 5' primer, a second PCR ran roughly 6 to 11 cycles. The template-switch adaptor was a 5' adaptor with 12 random nucleotides. It tagged each cDNA molecule. TCRdb analysed the 5' RACE reads with MiXCR anew, one entry per CDR3 protein. The sample records over 950,000 distinct CDR3 sequences, roughly two fifths being singletons. The clonotype was recovered from a man aged 18 to 29 in good health. This chain connects TRBV20-1 to TRBJ2-1; D perhaps matches TRBD2 (5 bases). Specimen: blood. As DNA, the CDR3 is TGCAGTGCTAGTCTGGCAGACTACGAGCAGTTCTTC. Amino acid sequence: CSASLADYEQFF.